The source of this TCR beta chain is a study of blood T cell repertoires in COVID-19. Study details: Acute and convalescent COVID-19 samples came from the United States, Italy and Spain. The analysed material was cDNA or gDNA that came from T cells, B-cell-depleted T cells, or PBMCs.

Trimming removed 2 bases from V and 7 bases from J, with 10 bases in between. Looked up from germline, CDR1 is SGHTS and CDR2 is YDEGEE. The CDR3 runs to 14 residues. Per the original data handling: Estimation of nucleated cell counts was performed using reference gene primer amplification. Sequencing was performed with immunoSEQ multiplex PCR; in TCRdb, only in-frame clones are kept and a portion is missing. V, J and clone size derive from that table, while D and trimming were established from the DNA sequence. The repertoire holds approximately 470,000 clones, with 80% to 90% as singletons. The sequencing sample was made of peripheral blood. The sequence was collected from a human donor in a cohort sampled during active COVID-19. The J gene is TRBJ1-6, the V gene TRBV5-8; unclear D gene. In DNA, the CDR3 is TGTGCCAGCAGCTTTTTGGGAGCAAATTCACCCCTCCACTTT. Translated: CASSFLGANSPLHF.